This T cell receptor (beta chain) was recovered during a study of blood T cell repertoires in COVID-19. Study summary: Specimens from acute and convalescent COVID-19 originated in the United States, Italy and Spain. In each case, the material was cDNA or gDNA derived from T cells, B-cell-depleted T cells, or PBMCs.

The ends were cut back, 0 bases at V and 0 bases at J, with 6 bases in the middle. Germline values: CDR1 KGHSH, CDR2 LQKENI. The length of the CDR3 is 16 residues. As originally analysed: Cell counts per sample came from amplifying reference gene primers. Repertoires were generated with immunoSEQ multiplex PCR, while TCRdb's copy carries only in-frame clones and drops some. That table gives V, J and clone size, and the DNA gave D and trimming. The sample holds over 150,000 clones, under 85% seen once. V usage is TRBV18 and J usage is TRBJ1-6; D gene ambiguous. The receptor's source is a human donor in a cohort sampled during active COVID-19. Sequencing was carried out using peripheral blood. The CDR3 region is CASSPPSTSYNSPLHF. CDR3 sequence (DNA): TGTGCCAGCTCACCACCAAGCACCTCCTATAATTCACCCCTCCACTTT.